Following are 4 T cell receptor beta chains from one sample sequenced in a study of blood T cell repertoires in COVID-19. This table comes from immunoSEQ multiplex PCR, and its TCRdb copy is limited to in-frame clones, with some not included. The sample comprises some 91,000 clones, about 80% of which are singletons, and around 7% rests with the top ten. The sample was peripheral blood. The receptor source for this set is a man between 65 and 80 years old with acute or convalescent COVID-19.

The chain's CDR3 is CASRSLRGADNEQFF. CDR3 nucleotides: TGTGCCAGCAGATCCCTACGCGGAGCAGACAATGAGCAGTTCTTC. The chain links TRBV5-5 to TRBJ2-1; D ambiguous. V lost 5 bases to trimming and J lost 5 bases, with 17 bases between them. CDR1 is SGHKS and CDR2 is YYEKEE in the germline V gene (reference sequence). The CDR3 runs to 15 residues.

In this sample, this clone turned up a few times. This chain connects TRBV6-6 to TRBJ2-4, with D perhaps TRBD1 (8 bases). CDR1 and CDR2 (germline): MNHNY, SVGAGI (reference sequence). This CDR3 spans 15 amino acids. V was trimmed by 5 bases and J by 3 bases, leaving 14 bases between them. DNA of the CDR3: TGTGCCAGCAGTCTACAGGGGGGGGACAAAAACATTCAGTACTTC. Its translation: CASSLQGGDKNIQYF.

The V call is TRBV19, the J call TRBJ1-4; 10 positions match TRBD1. The V gene's germline CDR1 is LNHDA and CDR2 SQIVND (reference sequence). J was trimmed by 8 bases and V by 6 bases; bases with no gene match: 9. The CDR3 consists of 15 residues. CDR3 amino acids: CASSTTGTGEEKLFF. CDR3 nucleotide sequence: TGTGCCAGTAGCACCACCGGGACAGGGGAGGAAAAACTGTTTTTT.

V is TRBV5-1 and J is TRBJ1-1, with 9 nucleotides matching TRBD1. This CDR3 contains 15 residues. Germline V gene lookup returns CDR1 SGHRS and CDR2 YFSETQ. Unmatched junction bases numbered 0, after V lost 0 bases and J lost 0 bases. The CDR3 coding sequence is TGCGCCAGCAGCTTGGACAGGGGGCTGAACACTGAAGCTTTCTTT. Amino acids: CASSLDRGLNTEAFF. Together with reference TRBV5-1 and TRBJ1-1, the CDR3 gives the full variable domain: KAGVTQTPRYLIKTRGQQVTLSCSPISGHRSVSWYQQTPGQGLQFLFEYFSETQRNKGNFPGRFSGRQFSNSRSEMNVSTLELGDSALYLCASSLDRGLNTEAFFGQGTRLTVV.